This TCR beta chain derives from a study of shared clonotypes between healthy human individuals (dated by TCRdb to about 2020). A note on the overall study: The cohort comprised two women and a few men aged 18 to 49 years. For each donor, three plates each were used for CD4 naive and CD4 memory, two plates were used for CD8 naive, and one plate was used for CD8 memory. To estimate repertoire size and how much clonotype sharing occurs between individuals, the study deeply sequenced the blood TCR repertoires of about five healthy adults. To increase sequencing depth and limit assay-specific biases, different laboratories used diverse techniques to prepare libraries and sequence TCR repertoires. Between about 0.8 and 9 billion PBMCs per donor were obtained by leukapheresis.

Trimming removed 5 bases from V and 1 base from J, leaving 8 bases between the germline ends. Measured from the cysteine to the phenylalanine, the CDR3 is 13 residues long. Left in the record is the CDR3 DNA by itself, 39 bases read in frame from the first base. The germline V gene provides CDR1 SNHLY and CDR2 FYNNEI. Note on this clone: Its antigen has not been determined. Base-call qualities are not available, and no considerably larger clone is one nucleotide away.

Study-wide findings and limitations: Based on pairwise subsampling, the degree of clonotype sharing among donors was expected to be affected by sequencing depth. Sampling was restricted to blood, and TCR repertoires in tissues likely differ from the TCR repertoires found in blood. Higher generation probabilities were observed for clonotypes shared by all four sorted-subset donors than for non-shared clonotypes. Across a few donors, roughly 5% of naive CD4, approximately 3.6% of naive CD8, under 2.5% of memory CD4, and around 0.4% of memory CD8 clonotypes were shared. Because the study included a small number of donors, the genetic and exposure-history diversity represented was limited. Rarefaction of sorted-subset datasets indicated incomplete sequencing despite the large sequencing depth. Naive subsets generally had larger estimated clonotype richness than memory subsets.

Using the deep immunoSEQ assay, multiplex PCR amplified TCR CDR3 regions from genomic DNA. Extracted genomic DNA from each cell subset was spread evenly across all wells of several immunoSEQ 96-well plates, with each plate serving as a replicate. For sorted subsets, approximately 200 ng of genomic DNA, equivalent to roughly 30,000 T cell genomes, went into each replicate PCR. The purified libraries were quantified using a Qubit 3.0 fluorometer, sized with a Bioanalyzer 2100, and then quantified again using the KAPA Library Quantification kit. Every immunoSEQ 96-well plate was sequenced on a separate single-read 150-cycle Illumina NextSeq 550 flow cell. As for the original processing: Because the immunoSEQ output included only junctional sequences and no quality scores, the filtering could not be the same as the filtering used for full-length reads. Sequences were annotated with PyIR, a Python wrapper for IgBLAST v1.9, and V/J genes and CDR3 were assigned using IMGT germline references. Reads were filtered out if the reads had weak V/J assignments (E-value above 1e-6), no CDR3, stop codons, out-of-frame junctions, or ambiguous translated residues. A V3J clonotype was defined by an identical inferred V gene, J gene, and CDR3 amino acid sequence. Percentage overlap between repertoires was computed as shared unique clonotypes divided by the size of the smaller repertoire. Three approaches were used to assess repertoire richness: RTK rarefaction, the Chao1 estimator, and Recon v2.1 estimates of unobserved clonotypes. Generation probabilities were computed with OLGA for all TCRbeta clonotypes obtained by the gDNA method from four donors. As stored in TCRdb, this immuneACCESS dataset retains in-frame rearrangements with V and J assigned. A fraction of the clones does not appear; measured against another copy, unresolved V genes explain less than half of the discrepancy, and the remainder lacks a known reason. V and J calls and clone size are those listed in that table; D and trimming were worked out from the DNA. This sample has about 1 million clones in its table, and about 77% of those were observed once. The top ten constitute about 1.5% of the sample.

Donors were healthy HIV-negative adults with no recently reported acute infections or vaccinations. All donors were Caucasian adults living in Nashville, Tennessee, USA. CD4+ T cells were enriched by magnetic negative selection, after which naive cells were positively selected on CD45RA and the negative fraction was taken as the memory subset. Blood was obtained by leukapheresis, after which PBMCs were separated by Ficoll-Histopaque density gradient centrifugation and cryopreserved in liquid nitrogen vapor phase. Analytical flow cytometry was used to check the purity and quantity of each magnetically sorted T cell population. Genomic DNA was isolated from each sorted fraction and quantified by UV absorbance on a Nanodrop 2000c.

The material sequenced was memory CD4+ T cells sorted from blood. The sample's cell subset or site label, in plain terms: CD45RA-negative fraction. The chain was built from TRBV2 and TRBJ1-1, with TRBD1 as a weak D call on 5 bases. This receptor was identified in a man younger than 35 in good health. The nucleotide sequence reads TGTGCCAGCAGTACCGACAGGAACACTGAAGCTTTCTTT. Its product reads: CASSTDRNTEAFF. When the CDR3 is completed using the reference TRBV2 and TRBJ1-1 genes on either side, the full variable domain is EPEVTQTPSHQVTQMGQEVILRCVPISNHLYFYWYRQILGQKVEFLVSFYNNEISEKSEIFDDQFSVERPDGSNFTLKIRSTKLEDSAMYFCASSTDRNTEAFFGQGTRLTVV.